This T cell receptor beta chain was retrieved from a study of tumor-infiltrating lymphocytes in primary liver carcinoma. Germline DNA was also extracted, and blood RNA derived from unsorted whole blood. In this sample, this clonotype turned up many times. Its matching antigen is unknown. Study conclusions and caveats: Tumor-adjacent and tumor-blood pairs overlapped less than tumor region pairs did.

With a constant-region primer, TCR beta cDNA was made from around 530 ng of total RNA. Employing slightly modified ARM-PCR, three nested multiplex PCR rounds were run, and these gave rise to the TCR beta libraries. Rounds one and two of PCR, each of 10 cycles, were primed with TRBV1-TRBV30 forward primers and a C-beta reverse primer. TCRdb itself ran the multiplex PCR reads through MiXCR, one entry per CDR3 protein. In the table there are about 320,000 distinct CDR3 sequences, 45% to 70% of which are singletons. Looked up from germline, CDR1 is MGHRA and CDR2 is YSYEKL. V was clipped by 2 bases and J by 3 bases; unmatched bases: 5. This CDR3 contains 15 residues.

Sequences were obtained from peripheral blood. This receptor was identified in a woman between 25 and 40 years old with primary liver carcinoma and hepatitis B virus infection. The V and J genes are TRBV4-1 and TRBJ1-2, with TRBD1 matching over 8 bases. CDR3 DNA: TGCGCCAGCAGCCAATCCGGGACAGGCGACTATGGCTACACCTTC. Translated, it gives CASSQSGTGDYGYTF.